These 31 T cell receptor beta chains came from one sample sequenced in a study of molecular identifiers for immune sequencing clone quantification. Each CDR3 protein is one row after TCRdb ran MiXCR on the PCR reads. The repertoire has 460,000 or so distinct CDR3 sequences, around 23% of them found once; the top ten carry around 0.79%. The material sequenced was naive CD8+ T cells from blood, with Jurkat cell RNA spiked in. Sample subset: FACS-sorted CD8+CD4-CCR7+CD45RA+ naive T cells. The source is a human donor in good health. Some libraries in this study had Jurkat cell RNA spiked in.

The chain carries TRBV19 and TRBJ2-7; D remains ambiguous. From germline, CDR1 is LNHDA and CDR2 SQIVND (reference sequence). The CDR3 length is 12 residues. The V end lost 5 bases, the J end lost 3 bases, and 8 bases lay between the germline ends. Written as DNA, the CDR3 is TGTGCCAGTAGTGAGAGCGACTACGAGCAGTACTTC. Protein product: CASSESDYEQYF.

In this sample, this clonotype turned up a few times. The gene calls are TRBV30 and TRBJ2-7, with D possibly being TRBD1 (5 bases). V was clipped by 2 bases and J by 0 bases, with 14 bases between them. CDR3 length: 15 amino acids. The V gene's germline CDR1 is GTSNPN and CDR2 SVGIG (reference sequence). In nucleotides, the CDR3 is TGTGCCTGGAGTAGCCTAGGGGTGAGCTCCTACGAGCAGTACTTC. It translates to CAWSSLGVSSYEQYF.

This clonotype occurred many times. The V call is TRBV12-5, the J call TRBJ2-7; no firm D call. CDR3 length: 13 residues. Trimming took 1 base from V and 1 from J, leaving 5 bases between them. Per germline, CDR1 LGHNT and CDR2 FRNRAP. CDR3 DNA sequence: TGTGCTAGTGGTTTGGCTTCTTCCTACGAGCAGTACTTC. Protein sequence: CASGLASSYEQYF.

This clonotype was seen only a few times. The chain combines TRBV30 with TRBJ2-5; D is tentatively TRBD1 or TRBD2 (5 bases each). V was clipped by 0 bases and J by 9 bases, with 11 bases between them. Germline CDR1 and CDR2: GTSNPN and SVGIG (reference sequence). This CDR3 spans 12 amino acids. In DNA form, the CDR3 reads TGTGCCTGGAGTGTACTAGGCAGGGCCCAGTACTTC. It yields the protein CAWSVLGRAQYF.

This chain connects TRBV6-2 or TRBV6-3 to TRBJ2-7; no clear D gene. V shed 0 bases and J shed 2 bases, with 8 bases lying between them. The CDR3 has 14 residues. Per the germline V gene, CDR1 is MNHEY and CDR2 is SVGEGT. CDR3: CASSYSNQAYEQYF. The CDR3 DNA is TGTGCCAGCAGTTACTCGAACCAAGCCTACGAGCAGTACTTC.

The chain uses TRBV19 and TRBJ2-3, with 7 bases identical to TRBD1. This CDR3 contains 16 residues. V was clipped by 1 base and J by 6 bases; unmatched bases: 10. Germline CDR1 and CDR2: LNHDA and SQIVND (reference sequence). The CDR3 here is CASSIGGTAVGDTQYF. In DNA form, the CDR3 reads TGTGCCAGTAGTATAGGGGGGACAGCCGTAGGGGATACGCAGTATTTT.

This rearrangement joins TRBV19 to TRBJ2-5, with D unclear. Deletions cut 6 bases from V and 1 base from J, with 9 bases between. CDR3 length: 13 residues. Per the germline V gene, CDR1 is LNHDA and CDR2 is SQIVND (reference sequence). The CDR3 sequence: CASREWTQETQYF. The CDR3 region has the DNA TGTGCCAGTAGGGAATGGACCCAAGAGACCCAGTACTTC.

This clonotype was detected ten times or more. This rearrangement joins TRBV29-1 to TRBJ2-1, with unresolved D. Per the germline V gene, CDR1 is SQVTM and CDR2 is ANQGSEA. The CDR3 spans 13 residues. Trimming took off 2 bases at V and 4 bases at J, with 9 bases between the two ends. DNA of the CDR3: TGCAGCGTTGAATCGGGCAGGTACAATGAGCAGTTCTTC. Amino acid sequence: CSVESGRYNEQFF.

The J gene is TRBJ2-3, the V gene TRBV12-3 or TRBV12-4; the D is unclear. V was pared by 3 bases and J by 0 bases, with 7 bases between. This CDR3 comprises 14 residues. The CDR3 spells CASSFGPSTDTQYF. For the CDR3, the DNA is TGTGCCAGCAGTTTTGGACCTAGCACAGATACGCAGTATTTT.

This clonotype has more than one count but fewer than ten. DNA for the CDR3: TGTGCCAGCAGCCAAGGGGCCCCCTACGAGCAGTACTTC. Translating it yields CASSQGAPYEQYF. The chain joins TRBV3-1 to TRBJ2-7; D gene uncertain. The CDR3 spans 13 residues. Trimming cost V 1 base and J 2 bases, with 6 bases left between them. Germline V CDR1 and CDR2: LGHDT, YNNKEL (reference sequence).

This clonotype was seen at least ten times. V gene TRBV7-2 combines with J gene TRBJ1-6; a possible D gene is TRBD1 (5 bases). Trimming removed 1 base at V and 2 bases at J, with 9 bases between. CDR1 and CDR2 (germline): SGHTA, FQGNSA. The CDR3 runs to 16 residues. DNA of the CDR3: TGTGCCAGCAGCTTAGGGGGGGTTGCCTATAATTCACCCCTCCACTTT. Its protein product is CASSLGGVAYNSPLHF.

This sequence joins TRBV4-3 and TRBJ1-1; D unclear. Between the trimmed V and J ends, which lost 0 bases and 2 bases, there was a span of 10 bases. This CDR3 region has 15 residues. CDR1 and CDR2 from the germline V gene are LGHNA and YSLEER. CDR3 residues: CASSQDITANTEAFF. Here the CDR3 DNA reads TGCGCCAGCAGCCAAGATATCACAGCTAACACTGAAGCTTTCTTT.

The sample holds many counts of this clonotype. The chain carries TRBV4-2 and TRBJ2-7, with 7 bases aligning to TRBD2. The V gene end was trimmed by 0 bases and the J gene end by 6 bases; junction bases not matched to a gene: 8. CDR3 length equals 15 residues. Germline V gene sequence: CDR1 LGHNA, CDR2 YNFKEQ. The CDR3 protein is CASSQDPAGSAEQYF. CDR3 DNA: TGTGCCAGCAGCCAAGATCCAGCGGGATCGGCCGAGCAGTACTTC.

As concerns this clonotype: This may stem from a read error, because a much larger clone lies one nucleotide away. CDR3 bases: TGCGCCAGCAGCCAAGACCACGGACAGGGATACTATGGCTACACCTTC. It codes for CASSQDHGQGYYGYTF. The chain links TRBV4-3 to TRBJ1-2, with 8 bases lining up with TRBD1. The CDR3 is 16 amino acids. The J segment lost 3 bases and the V segment lost 0 bases, leaving 6 bases of the junction unmatched. Germline lookup yields CDR1 LGHNA and CDR2 YSLEER.

A word on this clonotype: A read error may explain this, as a much larger clone is one base away. J is TRBJ2-3 and V is TRBV7-2, with no clear D. This CDR3 is built from 14 residues. The germline V gene encodes CDR1 SGHTA and CDR2 FQGNSA. V was trimmed by 5 bases and J by 4 bases, leaving 13 bases between them. This CDR3 is CASSQLYDSDTQYF. The CDR3 DNA sequence: TGTGCCAGCAGCCAACTGTACGATTCAGATACGCAGTATTTT.

Details on this clonotype: A much larger clone sits a single nucleotide away, making a read error possible. J is TRBJ1-1 and V is TRBV27; D not resolved. Germline V CDR1 and CDR2: MNHEY, SMNVEV (reference sequence). This CDR3 has 13 residues. The CDR3 nucleotides are TGTGCCGGCAGTCCAGCAGTTGACACTGAAGCTTTCTTT. This encodes CAGSPAVDTEAFF.

The chain couples TRBV24-1 to TRBJ2-1; the match to TRBD2 covers 10 bases. The CDR3 consists of 21 residues. Losses at the gene ends were 0 bases for V and 1 base for J; bases not matched to a gene: 14. From germline, CDR1 is KGHDR and CDR2 SFDVKD. The CDR3 DNA reads TGTGCCACCAGTGATTTGCGGACTGATCGACTAGCGGGCCGGTCCTACAATGAGCAGTTCTTC. Its protein is CATSDLRTDRLAGRSYNEQFF.

This clonotype was picked up many times. The chain couples TRBV19 to TRBJ2-7; perhaps D is TRBD1 or TRBD2 (6 bases each). Germline values: CDR1 LNHDA, CDR2 SQIVND (reference sequence). The CDR3 is 16 amino acids. V lost 3 bases, J lost 1 base, and 16 bases lay in between. CDR3 sequence: CASSISGGPRSYEQYF. The CDR3 nucleotides are TGTGCCAGTAGTATTTCTGGGGGGCCTAGGTCCTACGAGCAGTACTTC.

This clonotype was observed at least ten times. V and J are TRBV5-1 and TRBJ1-4; tentative D call: TRBD1 (6 bases). CDR3 length: 15 residues. V was pared by 0 bases and J by 7 bases, with 13 bases between. CDR1 is SGHRS and CDR2 is YFSETQ in the germline V gene. CDR3: CASSLVFQGTEKLFF. Written as DNA, the CDR3 is TGCGCCAGCAGCTTGGTATTCCAGGGGACTGAAAAACTGTTTTTT.

The genes are TRBV25-1 and TRBJ1-1; D is ambiguous. Trimming stripped 4 bases from V and 3 bases from J, with 15 bases between. This CDR3 has 15 amino acids. CDR1 is MGHDK, CDR2 SYGVNS, per germline. CDR3 sequence: CASSGRALTYTEAFF. CDR3 DNA: TGTGCCAGCAGTGGACGCGCTCTAACTTACACTGAAGCTTTCTTT.

A single count supports this clonotype. This may be a read error, as it is one base from a much larger clone. J is TRBJ2-5 and V is TRBV14; TRBD1 aligns across 8 bases. Germline V gene data show CDR1 as SGHDN and CDR2 as FVKESK. The CDR3 length is 17 residues. The CDR3 region has the DNA TGTGCCAGCAGCCGCCTCCCCCGGGACAGGATCCAAAAGACCCAGTACTTC. Its translation is CASSRLPRDRIQKTQYF. The complete variable domain, with remaining parts taken from reference TRBV14 and TRBJ2-5, reads EAGVTQFPSHSVIEKGQTVTLRCDPISGHDNLYWYRRVMGKEIKFLLHFVKESKQDESGMPNNRFLAERTGGTYSTLKVQPAELEDSGVYFCASSRLPRDRIQKTQYFGPGTRLLVL.

This chain uses TRBV9 with TRBJ1-2; D gene ambiguous. The CDR3 spans 13 residues. Trimming took 3 bases from V and 4 from J, leaving 10 bases between them. Germline lookup yields CDR1 SGDLS and CDR2 YYNGEE. In DNA, the CDR3 is TGTGCCAGCAGCGCACTGCAGTCCTATGGCTACACCTTC. Its translation is CASSALQSYGYTF.

This clonotype was counted many times. The V gene is TRBV7-3, the J gene TRBJ2-1; no reliable D call. Germline CDR1 and CDR2: SGHTA and FQGTGA. The CDR3 runs 12 residues. Between the trimmed V and J ends, which lost 4 bases and 10 bases, there was a span of 11 bases. CDR3 sequence reads: CASSSDHYEQFF. The CDR3 DNA follows: TGTGCCAGCAGCTCGGACCATTACGAGCAGTTCTTC.

CDR3 amino acids: CSARGFPSGGPSDTQYF. CDR3 nucleotides: TGCAGTGCTAGAGGCTTTCCTAGCGGGGGGCCGTCCGATACGCAGTATTTT. The chain recombines TRBV20-1 with TRBJ2-3; 11 nucleotides line up with TRBD2. The ends lost 1 base at V and 6 bases at J; junction bases unmatched: 12. The V gene's germline CDR1 is DFQATT and CDR2 SNEGSKA (reference sequence). CDR3 length: 17 residues.

This clonotype was counted ten times or more. This chain joins TRBV15 and TRBJ2-7; 7 bases map to TRBD1. The J segment lost 2 bases and the V segment lost 0 bases, leaving 4 bases of the junction unmatched. The CDR3 extends over 15 amino acids. Germline V gene sequence: CDR1 LNHNV, CDR2 YYDKDF (reference sequence). The CDR3 DNA follows: TGTGCCACCAGCAGAGATCGTGGGACAGCCTACGAGCAGTACTTC. Protein sequence: CATSRDRGTAYEQYF.

Remarks on this clonotype: It may be a read error: a sequence one base away is much more abundant. The CDR3 spells CAGSLRDRAYNEQFF. CDR3 DNA sequence: TGTGCCGGCAGCTTGCGGGACAGGGCCTACAATGAGCAGTTCTTC. The chain has TRBV5-3 and TRBJ2-1; 9 nucleotides line up with TRBD1. TRBV5-3 is marked as an open reading frame, function uncertain. V was clipped by 10 bases and J by 2 bases; unmatched bases: 10. The CDR3 is made up of 15 amino acids.

This clonotype has a single count. The V gene is TRBV27, the J gene TRBJ2-1; 7 bases match TRBD1. With V trimmed by 10 bases and J by 0 bases, 21 bases remained unmatched. CDR1 MNHEY and CDR2 SMNVEV come from the germline V gene (reference sequence). This CDR3 has 19 amino acids. CDR3 protein: CATYRDRQKKLSSYNEQFF. The CDR3 coding sequence is TGTGCCACATATCGGGACAGACAAAAGAAATTAAGCTCCTACAATGAGCAGTTCTTC.

The chain links TRBV7-9 to TRBJ1-1; TRBD1 might be the D (5 bases). The length of the CDR3 is 14 residues. Germline lookup yields CDR1 SEHNR and CDR2 FQNEAQ (reference sequence). V was pared by 1 base and J by 4 bases, with 10 bases between. The CDR3 DNA reads TGTGCCAGCAGCTTAGAGGGGTTGGCCACTGAAGCTTTCTTT. Its translation: CASSLEGLATEAFF.

Only one count was recorded for this clonotype. This may be a read error: a much more frequent sequence differs by one nucleotide. V usage is TRBV9 and J usage is TRBJ2-7; D assignment may be TRBD1 or TRBD2 (5 bases each). Germline CDR1 SGDLS, CDR2 YYNGEE. This CDR3 has 14 residues. The CDR3 loop is CVSSAGTPTYEQYF. CDR3 nucleotide sequence: TGTGTCAGCAGCGCCGGGACGCCTACCTACGAGCAGTACTTC.

Concerning this clonotype itself: Relative to the germline gene, one junction end is altered; a read error may explain this. The rearrangement uses TRBV7-3 and TRBJ2-6, with a tentative D call TRBD1 (6 bases). Germline assignment: CDR1 SGHTA and CDR2 FQGTGA. This CDR3 contains 18 residues. The CDR3 loop reads CASSKPLTQVAGANVPTF. Here the CDR3 DNA reads TGTGCCAGCAGCAAGCCTCTCACACAGGTAGCAGGGGCCAACGTCCCGACTTTC.

This clonotype was observed many times. The J gene is TRBJ2-4, the V gene TRBV5-1; 9 nucleotides align to TRBD1. The V segment lost 5 bases and the J segment 8 bases; nucleotides outside the gene matches: 8. Germline assignment: CDR1 SGHRS and CDR2 YFSETQ. The CDR3 length is 14 residues. The CDR3 here is CASRVQGALDIQYF. The CDR3 DNA reads TGCGCCAGCAGAGTACAGGGGGCGCTTGACATTCAGTACTTC.